This T cell receptor (beta chain) was documented in a study of blood T cell repertoires in COVID-19. The germline V and J ends were trimmed by 1 base and 4 bases, with 8 bases remaining between them. In germline, CDR1 is GTSNPN, CDR2 SVGIG (reference sequence). The CDR3 extends over 12 amino acids. The table came from immunoSEQ multiplex PCR; TCRdb's copy has only in-frame clones and leaves some out. The sample holds some 30,000 clones, around 82% seen once. The TCR originated in an older man with active COVID-19. The J gene is TRBJ2-7, the V gene TRBV30, with D tentatively TRBD1 (6 bases). The sequencing input was peripheral blood. CDR3 in DNA: TGTGCCTGGAGTGCAGACAGGTACGAGCAGTACTTC. Protein product: CAWSADRYEQYF.